This T cell receptor (beta chain) was identified during a study of cytomegalovirus exposure and HLA in healthy donors. Whole-study context: An analysis done earlier identified 100 million to 140 million unique TCR beta sequences from about 179 million T cells. Findings and limits, study-wide: As immune exposure information, only CMV serostatus was available. A list of around 150 TCR beta chains associated with cytomegalovirus was given. Reportedly, a later analysis found an Asian-associated ancestry cluster had fewer N-insertions than the approximately 700-donor mean.

PCR used 60 Vbeta primers and 13 Jbeta primers. Assay: immunoSEQ multiplex PCR; the TCRdb copy retains only in-frame clones and omits some. This sample carries 77,000 or so clones, roughly 84% of them seen once, and the ten largest clones take approximately 20%. Trimming left V 6 bases short and J 6 bases short, with 13 bases between. This CDR3 contains 13 residues. The V gene's germline CDR1 is SNHLY and CDR2 FYNNEI. Of note for this clone: Its antigen is still unknown.

The TCR originated in a man aged 65 to 79 in good health and CMV-seropositive. Sequencing was carried out using PBMCs. V is TRBV2 and J is TRBJ2-3, with D perhaps TRBD2 (5 bases). The CDR3 protein is CASSGDRDDTQYF. CDR3 sequence (DNA): TGTGCCAGCAGCGGCGACCGGGATGATACGCAGTATTTT. Using reference TRBV2 and TRBJ2-3 for the parts outside the CDR3, the full variable domain is EPEVTQTPSHQVTQMGQEVILRCVPISNHLYFYWYRQILGQKVEFLVSFYNNEISEKSEIFDDQFSVERPDGSNFTLKIRSTKLEDSAMYFCASSGDRDDTQYFGPGTRLTVL.